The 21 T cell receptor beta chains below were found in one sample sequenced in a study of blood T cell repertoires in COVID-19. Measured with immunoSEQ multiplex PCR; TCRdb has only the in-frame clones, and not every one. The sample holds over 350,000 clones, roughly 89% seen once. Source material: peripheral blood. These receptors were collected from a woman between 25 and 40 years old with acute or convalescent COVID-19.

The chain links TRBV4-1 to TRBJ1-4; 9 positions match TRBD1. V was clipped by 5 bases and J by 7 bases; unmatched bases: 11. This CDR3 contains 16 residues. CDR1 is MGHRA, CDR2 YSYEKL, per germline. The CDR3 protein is CASSTSHRGRSEKLFF. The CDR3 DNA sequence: TGCGCCAGCAGCACTAGTCACAGGGGGCGTAGTGAAAAACTGTTTTTT.

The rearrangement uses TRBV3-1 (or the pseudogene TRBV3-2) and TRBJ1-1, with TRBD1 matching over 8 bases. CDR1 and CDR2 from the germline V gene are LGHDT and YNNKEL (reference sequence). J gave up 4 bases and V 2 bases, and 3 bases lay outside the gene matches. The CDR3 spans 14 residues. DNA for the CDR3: TGTGCCAGCAGCCAATCAGGGGGCGGCACTGAAGCTTTCTTT. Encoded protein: CASSQSGGGTEAFF.

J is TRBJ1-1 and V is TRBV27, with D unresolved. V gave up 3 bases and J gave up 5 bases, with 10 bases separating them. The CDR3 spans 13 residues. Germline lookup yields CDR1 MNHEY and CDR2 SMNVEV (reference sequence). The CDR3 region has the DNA TGTGCCAGCAGTTTTACCAGGATAACTGAAGCTTTCTTT. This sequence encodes CASSFTRITEAFF.

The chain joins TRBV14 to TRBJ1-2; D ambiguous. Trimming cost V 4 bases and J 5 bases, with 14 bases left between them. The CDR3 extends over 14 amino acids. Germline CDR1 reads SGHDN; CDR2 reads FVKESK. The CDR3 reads CASSPREGRYGYTF. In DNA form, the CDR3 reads TGTGCCAGCAGCCCGCGGGAGGGAAGGTATGGCTACACCTTC.

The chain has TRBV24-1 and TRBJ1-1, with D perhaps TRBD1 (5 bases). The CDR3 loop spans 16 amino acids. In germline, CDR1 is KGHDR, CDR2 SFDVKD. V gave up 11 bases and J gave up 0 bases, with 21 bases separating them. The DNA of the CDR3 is TGTGCCAGTATGGCAGGGTCCCCTCGGGTGAACACTGAAGCTTTCTTT. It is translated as CASMAGSPRVNTEAFF.

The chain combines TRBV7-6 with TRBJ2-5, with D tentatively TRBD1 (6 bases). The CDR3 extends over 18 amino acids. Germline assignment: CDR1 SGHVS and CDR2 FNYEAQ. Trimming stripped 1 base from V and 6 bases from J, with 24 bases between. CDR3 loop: CASSLVRQSRGRLQTQYF. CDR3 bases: TGTGCCAGCAGCTTAGTGAGGCAGAGCAGGGGTCGGCTTCAGACCCAGTACTTC. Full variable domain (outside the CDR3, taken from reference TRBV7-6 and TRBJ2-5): GAGVSQSPRYKVTKRGQDVALRCDPISGHVSLYWYRQALGQGPEFLTYFNYEAQQDKSGLPNDRFSAERPEGSISTLTIQRTEQRDSAMYRCASSLVRQSRGRLQTQYFGPGTRLLVL.

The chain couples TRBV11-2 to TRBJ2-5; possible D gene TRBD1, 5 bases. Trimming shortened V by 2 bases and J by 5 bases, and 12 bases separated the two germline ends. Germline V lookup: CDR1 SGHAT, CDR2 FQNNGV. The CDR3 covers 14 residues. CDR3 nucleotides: TGTGCCAGCAGCTTATCCCCAGGGAAGGAGACCCAGTACTTC. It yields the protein CASSLSPGKETQYF.

The CDR3 DNA reads as TGTGCCAGCAGCTCACAGGGTTTCGGCACCGGGGAGCTGTTTTTT. It yields the protein CASSSQGFGTGELFF. The chain is built from TRBV7-3 and TRBJ2-2; possible D gene TRBD1, 6 bases. Germline CDR1 and CDR2: SGHTA and FQGTGA. This CDR3 spans 15 amino acids. V was pared by 4 bases and J by 4 bases, with 13 bases between. Based on the CDR3 plus reference TRBV7-3 and TRBJ2-2, the full variable domain is GAGVSQTPSNKVTEKGKYVELRCDPISGHTALYWYRQSLGQGPEFLIYFQGTGAADDSGLPNDRFFAVRPEGSVSTLKIQRTERGDSAVYLCASSSQGFGTGELFFGEGSRLTVL.

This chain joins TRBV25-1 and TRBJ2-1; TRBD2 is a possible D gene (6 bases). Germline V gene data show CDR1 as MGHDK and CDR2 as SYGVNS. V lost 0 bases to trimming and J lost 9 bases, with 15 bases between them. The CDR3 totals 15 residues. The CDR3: CASSEYITSTGEQFF. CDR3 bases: TGTGCCAGCAGTGAATATATAACTAGCACGGGTGAGCAGTTCTTC.

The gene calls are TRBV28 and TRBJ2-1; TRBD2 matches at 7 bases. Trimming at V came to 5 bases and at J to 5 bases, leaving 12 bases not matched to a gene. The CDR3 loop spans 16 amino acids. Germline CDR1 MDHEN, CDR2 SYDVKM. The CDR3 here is CASSPIRLARNNEQFF. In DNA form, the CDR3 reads TGTGCCAGCAGTCCGATCCGACTAGCACGAAACAATGAGCAGTTCTTC.

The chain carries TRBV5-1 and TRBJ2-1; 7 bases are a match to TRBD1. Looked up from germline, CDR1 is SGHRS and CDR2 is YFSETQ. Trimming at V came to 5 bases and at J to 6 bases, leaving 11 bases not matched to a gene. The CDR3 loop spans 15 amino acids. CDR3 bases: TGCGCCAGCAGACATACTCAGGGGGACACCAATGAGCAGTTCTTC. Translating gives CASRHTQGDTNEQFF.

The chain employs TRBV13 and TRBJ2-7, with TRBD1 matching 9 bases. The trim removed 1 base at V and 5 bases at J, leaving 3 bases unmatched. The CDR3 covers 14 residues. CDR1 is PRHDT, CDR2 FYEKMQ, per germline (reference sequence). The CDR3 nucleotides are TGTGCCAGCAGCTTAGACAGGGGGCCCAACGAGCAGTACTTC. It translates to CASSLDRGPNEQYF.

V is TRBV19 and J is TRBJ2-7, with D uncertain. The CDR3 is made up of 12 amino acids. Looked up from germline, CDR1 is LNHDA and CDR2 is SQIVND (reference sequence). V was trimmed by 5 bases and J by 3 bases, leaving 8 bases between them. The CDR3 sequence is CASSVVGYEQYF. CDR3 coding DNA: TGTGCCAGTAGTGTGGTCGGCTACGAGCAGTACTTC.

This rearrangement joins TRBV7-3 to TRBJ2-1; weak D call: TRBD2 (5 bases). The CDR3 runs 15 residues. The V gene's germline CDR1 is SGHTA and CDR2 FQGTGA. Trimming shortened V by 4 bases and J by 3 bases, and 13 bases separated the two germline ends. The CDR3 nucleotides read TGTGCCAGCAGCTCCTCACAAGCGGTCTACAATGAGCAGTTCTTC. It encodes CASSSSQAVYNEQFF. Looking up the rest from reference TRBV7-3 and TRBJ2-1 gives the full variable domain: GAGVSQTPSNKVTEKGKYVELRCDPISGHTALYWYRQSLGQGPEFLIYFQGTGAADDSGLPNDRFFAVRPEGSVSTLKIQRTERGDSAVYLCASSSSQAVYNEQFFGPGTRLTVL.

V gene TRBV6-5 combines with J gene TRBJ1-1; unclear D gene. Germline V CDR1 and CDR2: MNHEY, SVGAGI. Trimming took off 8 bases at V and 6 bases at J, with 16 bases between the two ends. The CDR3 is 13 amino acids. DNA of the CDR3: TGTGCCAGCTTGGTACGCTCCGGGGCTGAAGCTTTCTTT. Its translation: CASLVRSGAEAFF.

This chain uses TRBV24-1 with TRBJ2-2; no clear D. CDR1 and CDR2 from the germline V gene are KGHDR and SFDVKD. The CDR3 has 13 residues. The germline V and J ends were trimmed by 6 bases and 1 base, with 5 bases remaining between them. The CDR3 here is CATSNQNTGELFF. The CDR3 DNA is TGTGCCACCAGTAATCAGAACACCGGGGAGCTGTTTTTT.

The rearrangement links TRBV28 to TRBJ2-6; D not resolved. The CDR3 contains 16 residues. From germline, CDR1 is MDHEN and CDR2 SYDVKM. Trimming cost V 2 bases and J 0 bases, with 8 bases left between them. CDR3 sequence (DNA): TGTGCCAGCAGTTTACGACAAACCTCTGGGGCCAACGTCCTGACTTTC. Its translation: CASSLRQTSGANVLTF.

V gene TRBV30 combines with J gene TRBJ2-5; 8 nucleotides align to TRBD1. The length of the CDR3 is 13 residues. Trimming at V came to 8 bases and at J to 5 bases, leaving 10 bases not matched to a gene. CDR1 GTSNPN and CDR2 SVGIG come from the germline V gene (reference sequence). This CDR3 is CAQQTGVGETQYF. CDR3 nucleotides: TGTGCCCAGCAGACAGGGGTGGGTGAGACCCAGTACTTC.

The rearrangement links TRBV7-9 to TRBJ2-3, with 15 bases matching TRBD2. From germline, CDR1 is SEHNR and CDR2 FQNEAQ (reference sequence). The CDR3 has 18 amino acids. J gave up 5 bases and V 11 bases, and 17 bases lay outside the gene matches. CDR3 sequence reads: CACDGLAGGTIRLDTQYF. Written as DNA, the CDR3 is TGTGCCTGTGATGGACTAGCGGGGGGGACGATTCGGTTAGATACGCAGTATTTT. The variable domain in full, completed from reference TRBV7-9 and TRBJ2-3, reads DTGVSQNPRHKITKRGQNVTFRCDPISEHNRLYWYRQTLGQGPEFLTYFQNEAQLEKSRLLSDRFSAERPKGSFSTLEIQRTEQGDSAMYLCACDGLAGGTIRLDTQYFGPGTRLTVL.

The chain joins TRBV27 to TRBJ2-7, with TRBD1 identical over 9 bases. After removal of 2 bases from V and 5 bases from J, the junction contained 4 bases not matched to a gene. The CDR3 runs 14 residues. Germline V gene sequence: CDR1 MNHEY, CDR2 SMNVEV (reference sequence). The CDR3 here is CASSLVGQGDEQYF. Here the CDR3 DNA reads TGTGCCAGCAGTTTAGTGGGACAGGGAGACGAGCAGTACTTC.

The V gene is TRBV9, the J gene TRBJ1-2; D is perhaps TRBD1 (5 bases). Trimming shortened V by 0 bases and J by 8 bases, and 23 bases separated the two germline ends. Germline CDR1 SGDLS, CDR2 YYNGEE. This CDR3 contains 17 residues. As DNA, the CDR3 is TGTGCCAGCAGCGTAGAGTCCTCGGCAGGGCCCCAAGAGGGCTACACCTTC. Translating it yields CASSVESSAGPQEGYTF.